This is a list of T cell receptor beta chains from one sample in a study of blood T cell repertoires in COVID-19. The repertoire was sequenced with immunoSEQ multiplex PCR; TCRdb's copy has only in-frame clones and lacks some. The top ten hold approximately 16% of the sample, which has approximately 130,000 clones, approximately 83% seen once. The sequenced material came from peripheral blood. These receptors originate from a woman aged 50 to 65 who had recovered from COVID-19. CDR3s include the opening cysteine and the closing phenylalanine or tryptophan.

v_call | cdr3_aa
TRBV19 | CASSIGQGSYEQYF
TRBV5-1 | CASSLRREDTQYF
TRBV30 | CACRTGPNTGELFF
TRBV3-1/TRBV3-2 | CASSPQRQFTEQFF
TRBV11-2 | CASSFSGSSYNEQFF
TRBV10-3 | CAISVAGAGNTIYF
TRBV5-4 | CASSPPDGGGGYTF
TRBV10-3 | CAIAWAYQETQYF
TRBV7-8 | CASSWPLAGQETQYF
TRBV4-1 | CASSQVSLSGYGYTF
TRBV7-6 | CASSLLASGSYEQYF
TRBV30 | CAWSAPGGDEKLFF
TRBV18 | CASSPSPGFFGQPQHF
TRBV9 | CASSVGGHKNQPQHF
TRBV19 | CASRGRGGFGKNIQYF
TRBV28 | CASSSPGTPEAFF
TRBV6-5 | CASSILDSTSGYTF
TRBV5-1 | CASSLGRFGRNTIYF
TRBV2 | CASRATENTEAFF
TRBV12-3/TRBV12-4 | CASSDRVRQYF
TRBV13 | CASSLGVWTSTDTQYF
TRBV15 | CATSRVAAGGPYEQYF
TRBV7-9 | CASSWRVSDGNTIYF
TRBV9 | CASRSGVYGANVLTF
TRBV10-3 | CAILKHGGPSSYEQYF
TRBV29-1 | CSVEPPGSGQFF
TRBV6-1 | CASSEAARGEKLFF
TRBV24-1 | CATSDPPRDEQFF
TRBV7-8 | CASSSGGGTEAFF
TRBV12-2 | CASRLGHRGKTDTQYF
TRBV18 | CASSPNAGETQYF
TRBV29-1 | CSVVTGVPKFGYTF
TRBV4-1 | CASSAPGGAKLAFF
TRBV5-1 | CASSPTSGRVADTQYF
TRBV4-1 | CASSQDWASGRGTQYF
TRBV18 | CASSPGQNTEAFF
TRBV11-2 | CASSPIRAGGLNEQFF
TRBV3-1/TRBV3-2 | CASSQGYEGYTF
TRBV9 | CASSVAVQSETQYF
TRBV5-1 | CASRSGENTEAFF
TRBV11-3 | CASSRGGAAGGSSYNEQFF
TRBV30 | CAWSRQGASYTF
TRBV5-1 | CASSQGQGSGDTQYF
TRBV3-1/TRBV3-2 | CASSPDRGLAQPQHF
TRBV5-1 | CASSLGTGSNYGYTF
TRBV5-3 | CARSLGQDYSNQPQHF
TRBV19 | CASRNTGINEKLFF
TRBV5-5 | CASSWTGGTEAFF
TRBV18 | CASSPPYSYEQYF
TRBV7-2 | CASSLRGNTEAFF
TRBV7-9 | CASSWTGPEAFF
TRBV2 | CASSFTEDEQYF
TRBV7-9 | CASDREEGYTF
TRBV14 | CASSLQYEQYF
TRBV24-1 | CATSDPRGGLINEQFF
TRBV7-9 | CASSLARARSTDTQYF
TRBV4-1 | CASSQDLTANYGYTF
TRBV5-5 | CASSLGPGEGETQYF
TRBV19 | CASIETGSASPLHF